This T cell receptor beta chain is from a study of beta chain features in type 1 diabetes. The study reverse transcribed the entire isolated RNA, so it sequenced expressed TCRB transcripts. Data came from immunoSEQ multiplex PCR; TCRdb stores just in-frame clones and leaves some out. The table lists approximately 250,000 clones, over 8.5% of them singletons. Purities in excess of 95% were seen in all sorted populations. V shed 3 bases and J 9 bases; nucleotides not matched to a gene: 13. The CDR3 has 16 amino acids. CDR1 SGDLS and CDR2 YYNGEE come from the germline V gene. Study results and limitations: cDNA sequencing could over-represent cells with high TCR expression. In all four CD4+ subsets, TCRB CDR3 length was significantly, moderately reduced in type 1 diabetes.

For this clone: Its antigen is not known.

The chain employs TRBV9 and TRBJ2-1; 9 nucleotides align to TRBD2. The sample consisted of naive CD4+ T cells from blood. The source of this sequence is a woman under 30 in good health. The CDR3 DNA is TGTGCCAGCAGCGGGGGGGGACTAGCTGGAATAGTTGAGCAGTTCTTC. The encoded protein is CASSGGGLAGIVEQFF.